The clone carrying this T cell receptor (beta chain) was seen at least ten times. The data belong to a study of T-cell reconstitution after alpha-beta-depleted transplantation in children. For TCRbeta, the library was prepared with unique molecular identifiers. In TCRdb, the PCR reads were re-called with MiXCR into one record per CDR3 protein. The sample consists of roughly 670,000 distinct CDR3 sequences, around 14% of them appearing once. The sequence was collected from a girl aged 2 to 9 with congenital amegakaryocytic thrombocytopenia, due to receive a stem cell transplant. The sample in question was PBMCs, obtained before TCRalphabeta/CD19-depleted stem cell transplant.

The CDR3 DNA sequence: TGCAGTGCCCTCCACGCGGGACGGGGCACCGGGGAGCTGTTTTTT. It codes for CSALHAGRGTGELFF. This chain connects TRBV20-1 to TRBJ2-2, with TRBD2 as a possible D gene (6 bases). CDR1 is DFQATT and CDR2 is SNEGSKA in the germline V gene (reference sequence). Trimming took 6 bases from V and 4 from J, leaving 18 bases between them. The CDR3 runs 15 residues.